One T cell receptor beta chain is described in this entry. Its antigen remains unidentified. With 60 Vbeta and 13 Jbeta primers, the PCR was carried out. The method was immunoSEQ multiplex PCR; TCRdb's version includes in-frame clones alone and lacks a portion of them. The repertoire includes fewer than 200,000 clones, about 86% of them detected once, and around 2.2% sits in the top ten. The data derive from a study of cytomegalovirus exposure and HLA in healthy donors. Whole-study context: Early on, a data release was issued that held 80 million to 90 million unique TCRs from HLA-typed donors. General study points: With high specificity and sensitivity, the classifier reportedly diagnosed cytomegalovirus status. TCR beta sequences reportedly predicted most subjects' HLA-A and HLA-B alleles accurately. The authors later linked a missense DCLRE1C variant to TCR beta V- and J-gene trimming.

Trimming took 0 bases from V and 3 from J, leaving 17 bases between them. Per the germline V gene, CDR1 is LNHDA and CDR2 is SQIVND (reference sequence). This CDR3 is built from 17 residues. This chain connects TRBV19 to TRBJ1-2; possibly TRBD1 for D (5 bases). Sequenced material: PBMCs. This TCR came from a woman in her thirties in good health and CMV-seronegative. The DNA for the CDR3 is TGTGCCAGTAGTATAGATCGCGGAGGGGCCGACTACTATGGCTACACCTTC. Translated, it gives CASSIDRGGADYYGYTF.